This T cell receptor (beta chain) derives from a study of T-cell memory formation after mild COVID-19. Overall study: TCR clusters mostly belonged to single donors. General study points: Contracting CD4+ clones lay largely in CM and EM, with CD8+ ones residing in EMRA. Clones contracting across day 15 to 85 had a balanced CD4/CD8 profile; later expanding clones leaned CD4+.

From germline, CDR1 is DFQATT and CDR2 SNEGSKA (reference sequence). This CDR3 comprises 13 residues. The V gene lost 7 bases and the J gene lost 5 bases, with 17 bases spanning the gap. This clonotype was counted only a few times. As yet, its antigen is unknown. UMIs and sample barcodes were carried by the TCR alpha and TCR beta cDNA libraries that 5'RACE produced using constant-segment primers. TCRdb redid the calling of the 5' RACE reads with MiXCR, one entry per CDR3 protein. Of hundreds of thousands of distinct CDR3 sequences listed, around 19% were seen once; the top ten hold around 9.2%. The rearrangement joins TRBV20-1 to TRBJ2-5, with D possibly TRBD1 on 6 matching bases. This sequence originates from an adult woman who had mild COVID-19 (a few samples of this study predate the infection). Cell type and time point are not known. The specimen sequenced was PBMCs or a T cell subset sorted from them (not recorded which). The CDR3 DNA reads as TGCAGTGTCGGGACACCGGGGATCGAGACCCAGTACTTC. The encoded protein is CSVGTPGIETQYF.